This TCR beta chain was captured in a study of regulatory T cells in long-lasting Graves disease. This clonotype showed up just once. The antigen is undetermined. CDR1 and CDR2 (germline): MDHEN, SYDVKM. The CDR3 totals 16 residues. Trimming removed 5 bases from V and 0 bases from J, with 14 bases in between. Regarding the study as a whole: Having few samples may have compromised the accuracy. Newly diagnosed disease favored TRBV20-1 and TRBJ2-1 over persistent disease.

CDR3-region Arm-PCR and iRepertoire HTBI primers produced the TCR beta libraries. TCRdb redid the calling of the multiplex PCR reads with MiXCR, one entry per CDR3 protein. This sample has 360,000 or so distinct CDR3 sequences, with roughly 25% found just once. Time point meaning: persistent/refractory GD, antithyroid drugs over 5 years with positive TRAb. Generation of the TCR library employed RNA extracted from PBMCs. Criteria from the American Thyroid Association guidelines were applied to diagnose Graves' disease. The input for sequencing was peripheral blood mononuclear cells (PBMCs), taken when the disease was refractory, from a patient treated with antithyroid drugs. The origin of this receptor is a woman aged 40 to 50 with Graves disease. The gene calls are TRBV28 and TRBJ1-5, with D possibly matching TRBD1 (5 bases). CDR3 bases: TGTGCCAGCAGTGGGGGACGGTTTTATAGCAATCAGCCCCAGCATTTT. Translating it yields CASSGGRFYSNQPQHF.